A selection of T cell receptor beta chains follows, all from one sample in a study of blood T cell repertoires in COVID-19. Libraries were prepared by immunoSEQ multiplex PCR; TCRdb keeps only in-frame clonotypes and omits some of them. The data show around 360,000 clones, over 75% seen once. Sequencing input: peripheral blood. Receptors were obtained from a woman aged 25-40 years with COVID-19, enrolled during active disease. Each CDR3 is given with its conserved first and last residue. The order of the fields is V gene, J gene, D gene, CDR3 protein, CDR3 DNA. D genes are given only for firm matches.

V gene: TRBV10-3
J gene: TRBJ2-2
D gene: -
CDR3 protein: CAISVPGYGGELFF
CDR3 DNA: TGTGCCATCAGTGTCCCAGGGTATGGCGGGGAGCTGTTTTTT

V gene: TRBV2
J gene: TRBJ1-5
D gene: TRBD1
CDR3 protein: CASRGDRVGNQPQHF
CDR3 DNA: TGTGCCAGTCGTGGAGACAGGGTTGGCAATCAGCCCCAGCATTTT

V gene: TRBV4-1
J gene: TRBJ2-7
D gene: -
CDR3 protein: CASSQESGYSYEQYF
CDR3 DNA: TGCGCCAGCAGCCAAGAGTCTGGCTACAGCTACGAGCAGTACTTC

V gene: TRBV18
J gene: TRBJ2-2
D gene: TRBD2
CDR3 protein: CASSRAGGTGELFF
CDR3 DNA: TGTGCCAGCTCACGGGCGGGAGGCACCGGGGAGCTGTTTTTT

V gene: TRBV4-3
J gene: TRBJ2-5
D gene: TRBD1
CDR3 protein: CASSQDDREETQYF
CDR3 DNA: TGCGCCAGCAGCCAAGACGACAGGGAAGAGACCCAGTACTTC

V gene: TRBV18
J gene: TRBJ2-5
D gene: -
CDR3 protein: CASSPGATQETQYF
CDR3 DNA: TGTGCCAGCTCACCGGGAGCGACGCAAGAGACCCAGTACTTC

V gene: TRBV13
J gene: TRBJ2-7
D gene: -
CDR3 protein: CASRKLDLSSYEQYF
CDR3 DNA: TGTGCCAGCAGAAAACTAGACTTAAGCTCCTACGAGCAGTACTTC

V gene: TRBV29-1
J gene: TRBJ2-2
D gene: -
CDR3 protein: CSITWGPNTGELFF
CDR3 DNA: TGCAGCATAACTTGGGGCCCTAACACCGGGGAGCTGTTTTTT

V gene: TRBV28
J gene: TRBJ1-5
D gene: TRBD1
CDR3 protein: CASSLPGQGSWQPQHF
CDR3 DNA: TGTGCCAGCAGTTTACCCGGACAGGGATCATGGCAGCCCCAGCATTTT

V gene: TRBV10-1
J gene: TRBJ2-2
D gene: TRBD1
CDR3 protein: CASSWGTGDTGELFF
CDR3 DNA: TGCGCCAGCAGTTGGGGCACAGGGGACACCGGGGAGCTGTTTTTT

V gene: TRBV4-1
J gene: TRBJ1-5
D gene: -
CDR3 protein: CASSPGPNSQPQHF
CDR3 DNA: TGCGCCAGCAGCCCCGGCCCCAACAGTCAGCCCCAGCATTTT

V gene: TRBV29-1
J gene: TRBJ2-7
D gene: -
CDR3 protein: CSVKGGGDYEQYF
CDR3 DNA: TGCAGCGTCAAGGGAGGGGGAGACTACGAGCAGTACTTC

V gene: TRBV28
J gene: TRBJ1-2
D gene: -
CDR3 protein: CASNRPGGYGYTF
CDR3 DNA: TGTGCCAGCAACCGGCCGGGGGGGTATGGCTACACCTTC

V gene: TRBV6-2/TRBV6-3
J gene: TRBJ2-2
D gene: TRBD2
CDR3 protein: CASSRLAGDRSGELFF
CDR3 DNA: TGTGCCAGCAGCCGACTAGCGGGAGATCGATCCGGGGAGCTGTTTTTT

V gene: TRBV19
J gene: TRBJ1-5
D gene: TRBD1
CDR3 protein: CASSDGTVRDQPQHF
CDR3 DNA: TGTGCCAGTAGCGACGGGACAGTTCGCGATCAGCCCCAGCATTTT

V gene: TRBV19
J gene: TRBJ2-7
D gene: TRBD2
CDR3 protein: CASSTSGTSGSYEQYF
CDR3 DNA: TGTGCCAGTAGTACCTCCGGGACTAGCGGGTCCTACGAGCAGTACTTC

V gene: TRBV3-1/TRBV3-2
J gene: TRBJ2-3
D gene: -
CDR3 protein: CASSQDFRGTADTQYF
CDR3 DNA: TGTGCCAGCAGCCAAGATTTCAGGGGCACCGCAGATACGCAGTATTTT

V gene: TRBV28
J gene: TRBJ1-1
D gene: -
CDR3 protein: CASSWARSGTEAFF
CDR3 DNA: TGTGCCAGCAGTTGGGCCAGGTCGGGAACTGAAGCTTTCTTT

V gene: TRBV24-1
J gene: TRBJ2-3
D gene: TRBD1
CDR3 protein: CATTGGQGTDTQYF
CDR3 DNA: TGTGCCACCACCGGCGGACAGGGAACAGATACGCAGTATTTT

V gene: TRBV4-1
J gene: TRBJ2-2
D gene: TRBD1
CDR3 protein: CASSQGRGQVNTGELFF
CDR3 DNA: TGCGCCAGCAGCCAAGGGAGGGGACAGGTCAACACCGGGGAGCTGTTTTTT

V gene: TRBV5-1
J gene: TRBJ2-2
D gene: -
CDR3 protein: CASSTTSNTGELFF
CDR3 DNA: TGCGCCAGCAGCACGACATCGAACACCGGGGAGCTGTTTTTT

V gene: TRBV7-2
J gene: TRBJ2-6
D gene: -
CDR3 protein: CASSLVIAPSGANVLTF
CDR3 DNA: TGTGCCAGCAGCTTAGTGATAGCCCCGTCTGGGGCCAACGTCCTGACTTTC

V gene: TRBV19
J gene: TRBJ2-2
D gene: TRBD2
CDR3 protein: CASKKRGNTGELFF
CDR3 DNA: TGTGCCAGTAAGAAGCGGGGGAACACCGGGGAGCTGTTTTTT

V gene: TRBV5-1
J gene: TRBJ1-2
D gene: TRBD1
CDR3 protein: CASSFGQDGYTF
CDR3 DNA: TGCGCCAGCAGCTTCGGACAGGATGGCTACACCTTC